The 17 T cell receptor beta chains below were found in one sample sequenced in a study of blood T cell repertoires in COVID-19. This table comes from immunoSEQ multiplex PCR, and its TCRdb copy is limited to in-frame clones, with some not included. The repertoire holds 250,000 or so clones, with approximately 80% as singletons. Sequences were obtained from peripheral blood. The receptors derive from a woman of 80 years or more with acute or convalescent COVID-19.

The chain uses TRBV12-3 or TRBV12-4 and TRBJ1-6, with D hard to call. CDR3 length: 13 residues. V was shortened by 7 bases and J by 3 bases, with 7 bases between the two germline ends. CDR3 nucleotide sequence: TGTGCCAGCATGGCGGGCTATAATTCACCCCTCCACTTT. This sequence encodes CASMAGYNSPLHF.

This chain connects TRBV5-6 to TRBJ1-2; 11 positions match TRBD1. This CDR3 spans 14 amino acids. Trimming cost V 4 bases and J 4 bases; bases outside gene matches: 3. Germline V gene sequence: CDR1 SGHDT, CDR2 YYEEEE. CDR3 nucleotides: TGTGCCAGCAGCAGGACAGGGGGCCTCTATGGCTACACCTTC. Protein: CASSRTGGLYGYTF.

The gene calls are TRBV18 and TRBJ2-5; D is undetermined. This CDR3 has 13 residues. V was clipped by 2 bases and J by 0 bases, with 4 bases between them. CDR1 and CDR2 (germline): KGHSH, LQKENI. CDR3 protein: CASSPNYQETQYF. CDR3 DNA: TGTGCCAGCTCACCAAACTACCAAGAGACCCAGTACTTC. The complete variable domain, with remaining parts taken from reference TRBV18 and TRBJ2-5, reads NAGVMQNPRHLVRRRGQEARLRCSPMKGHSHVYWYRQLPEEGLKFMVYLQKENIIDESGMPKERFSAEFPKEGPSILRIQQVVRGDSAAYFCASSPNYQETQYFGPGTRLLVL.

This chain connects TRBV3-1 (or the pseudogene TRBV3-2) to TRBJ1-2; 8 bases are a match to TRBD1. Germline V gene data show CDR1 as LGHDT and CDR2 as YNNKEL (reference sequence). This CDR3 is built from 14 residues. With V trimmed by 4 bases and J by 1 base, 2 bases remained unmatched. The CDR3 reads CASSPGGGNYGYTF. The CDR3 DNA is TGTGCCAGCAGCCCAGGGGGCGGTAACTATGGCTACACCTTC.

The DNA for the CDR3 is TGTGCCAGCAGCTTTAGGGGGGGCCAAGAGACCCAGTACTTC. It codes for CASSFRGGQETQYF. The genes are TRBV7-9 and TRBJ2-5, with D perhaps TRBD2 (7 bases). CDR3 length: 14 amino acids. The V end lost 3 bases, the J end lost 1 base, and 9 bases lay between the germline ends. CDR1 and CDR2 (germline): SEHNR, FQNEAQ (reference sequence).

This chain links TRBV5-8 with TRBJ1-2; 8 nucleotides match TRBD1. The CDR3 contains 13 residues. Germline-derived CDR1 and CDR2 are SGHTS and YDEGEE. V lost 4 bases to trimming and J lost 4 bases; unmatched junction nucleotides: 3. The CDR3 DNA reads TGTGCCAGCAGCGCCGGGACAGGCTATGGCTACACCTTC. Protein sequence: CASSAGTGYGYTF. Full variable domain (remainder filled in from reference TRBV5-8 and TRBJ1-2): EAGVTQSPTHLIKTRGQQATLRCSPISGHTSVYWYQQALGLGLQFLLWYDEGEERNRGNFPPRFSGRQFPNYSSELNVNALELEDSALYLCASSAGTGYGYTFGSGTRLTVV.

The rearrangement joins TRBV6-5 to TRBJ1-1, with a possible D match to TRBD1 (6 bases). The CDR3 covers 13 residues. With 8 bases removed from V and 0 bases from J, the gap between germline ends came to 10 bases. Per germline, CDR1 MNHEY and CDR2 SVGAGI. CDR3 amino acids: CASRDTLNTEAFF. CDR3 nucleotides: TGTGCCAGCCGGGACACTTTGAACACTGAAGCTTTCTTT.

J is TRBJ2-3 and V is TRBV15; TRBD2 is a possible D gene (5 bases). Trimming left V 0 bases short and J 0 bases short, with 13 bases between. The V gene's germline CDR1 is LNHNV and CDR2 YYDKDF (reference sequence). The CDR3 contains 17 residues. Here the CDR3 reads CATSRDWGVSSTDTQYF. The CDR3 DNA reads as TGTGCCACCAGCAGAGATTGGGGAGTTTCTAGCACAGATACGCAGTATTTT.

The V call is TRBV4-3, the J call TRBJ1-5; 7 bases fit TRBD1. Germline V gene lookup returns CDR1 LGHNA and CDR2 YSLEER. Trimming cost V 0 bases and J 7 bases; bases outside gene matches: 6. This CDR3 contains 15 residues. The CDR3 sequence is CASSQEHDRDQPQHF. CDR3 nucleotide sequence: TGCGCCAGCAGCCAAGAACATGACAGGGACCAGCCCCAGCATTTT.

The genes are TRBV5-6 and TRBJ1-6; 9 bases are a match to TRBD1. Germline lookup yields CDR1 SGHDT and CDR2 YYEEEE. V lost 3 bases to trimming and J lost 10 bases; unmatched junction nucleotides: 8. The CDR3 is 15 residues long. CDR3 nucleotide sequence: TGTGCCAGCAGCTCCCGGGACAGGGCATTCTCACCCCTCCACTTT. This translates into CASSSRDRAFSPLHF. The variable domain in full, completed from reference TRBV5-6 and TRBJ1-6, reads DAGVTQSPTHLIKTRGQQVTLRCSPKSGHDTVSWYQQALGQGPQFIFQYYEEEERQRGNFPDRFSGHQFPNYSSELNVNALLLGDSALYLCASSSRDRAFSPLHFGNGTRLTVT.

The chain couples TRBV2 to TRBJ2-1; 9 positions match TRBD1. The CDR3 is 15 residues long. From germline, CDR1 is SNHLY and CDR2 FYNNEI. The ends lost 3 bases at V and 6 bases at J; junction bases unmatched: 6. CDR3 in DNA: TGTGCCAGCAGTGAGCGGGACAGGGATTTCAATGAGCAGTTCTTC. Translating gives CASSERDRDFNEQFF.

V gene TRBV4-3 combines with J gene TRBJ2-3; D is uncertain. CDR1 and CDR2 (germline): LGHNA, YSLEER. CDR3 size: 17 residues. Trimming removed 1 base from V and 1 base from J, with 15 bases in between. CDR3 sequence reads: CASSQGTPGMGTDTQYF. The CDR3 DNA reads TGCGCCAGCAGCCAAGGCACTCCAGGAATGGGCACAGATACGCAGTATTTT.

The CDR3 sequence: CASSSRPTGESGYTF. CDR3 DNA sequence: TGCGCCAGCAGCTCCAGACCGACAGGGGAGAGTGGCTACACCTTC. The rearrangement links TRBV5-1 to TRBJ1-2, with 8 bases identical to TRBD1. With 3 bases clipped from V and 7 bases from J, the junction kept 11 bases outside the gene matches. The CDR3 contains 15 residues. CDR1 and CDR2 from the germline V gene are SGHRS and YFSETQ. The full variable domain, in which reference TRBV5-1 and TRBJ1-2 provide the parts outside the CDR3, is KAGVTQTPRYLIKTRGQQVTLSCSPISGHRSVSWYQQTPGQGLQFLFEYFSETQRNKGNFPGRFSGRQFSNSRSEMNVSTLELGDSALYLCASSSRPTGESGYTFGSGTRLTVV.

This rearrangement joins TRBV25-1 to TRBJ1-3; no clear D gene. The CDR3 runs 15 residues. The V end was cut by 2 bases, the J end by 5 bases, with 13 bases between. Looked up from germline, CDR1 is MGHDK and CDR2 is SYGVNS. CDR3 protein: CASSETTLARNTIYF. DNA of the CDR3: TGTGCCAGCAGTGAAACGACCTTAGCCAGAAACACCATATATTTT.

V usage is TRBV19 and J usage is TRBJ2-1; tentative D call: TRBD2 (6 bases). V was pared by 5 bases and J by 3 bases, with 17 bases between. CDR1 and CDR2 from the germline V gene are LNHDA and SQIVND (reference sequence). The CDR3 has 16 amino acids. In DNA form, the CDR3 reads TGTGCCAGTAGTCCCTGGGTAGGCGGGAACTACAATGAGCAGTTCTTC. It encodes CASSPWVGGNYNEQFF.

The chain recombines TRBV5-1 with TRBJ1-1; 9 bases match TRBD1. Germline V gene lookup returns CDR1 SGHRS and CDR2 YFSETQ. The CDR3 sequence is 13 residues long. The trim removed 6 bases at V and 5 bases at J, leaving 5 bases unmatched. CDR3 bases: TGCGCCAGCACCGGGACAGGGACAACTGAAGCTTTCTTT. Protein: CASTGTGTTEAFF. Variable domain in full (rest from reference TRBV5-1 and TRBJ1-1): KAGVTQTPRYLIKTRGQQVTLSCSPISGHRSVSWYQQTPGQGLQFLFEYFSETQRNKGNFPGRFSGRQFSNSRSEMNVSTLELGDSALYLCASTGTGTTEAFFGQGTRLTVV.

The chain couples TRBV6-2 or TRBV6-3 to TRBJ2-4; a possible D gene is TRBD1 (6 bases). Germline CDR1 reads MNHEY; CDR2 reads SVGEGT. This CDR3 is 15 amino acids long. Trimming took off 2 bases at V and 7 bases at J, with 15 bases between the two ends. The CDR3 nucleotides read TGTGCCAGCAGTTACCTTGACAGGTCTAGGAACATTCAGTACTTC. Its protein product is CASSYLDRSRNIQYF.